Each of the 5 T cell receptor beta chains below was sequenced from the same sample in a study of beta chain features in type 1 diabetes. Expressed TCRB transcripts were sequenced because the isolated RNA had all been reverse transcribed beforehand. The repertoire was sequenced with immunoSEQ multiplex PCR; TCRdb's copy has only in-frame clones and lacks some. The sample holds more than 140,000 clones, roughly 10% seen once. Sequenced sample: central memory CD4+ T cells from blood. All receptors derive from a woman aged 40 to 49 in good health.

This clone was seen a handful of times. V is TRBV28 and J is TRBJ2-5, with 7 bases that match TRBD2. Germline V gives CDR1 MDHEN, CDR2 SYDVKM. V shed 8 bases and J 5 bases; nucleotides not matched to a gene: 8. This CDR3 comprises 13 residues. This CDR3 is CASSGGGRETQYF. In DNA form, the CDR3 reads TGTGCCAGCTCCGGGGGAGGGAGGGAGACCCAGTACTTC.

This clone was detected only a few times. The gene calls are TRBV16 and TRBJ1-2; the match to TRBD1 covers 7 bases. The V gene end was trimmed by 2 bases and the J gene end by 3 bases; junction bases not matched to a gene: 0. The germline gives CDR1 KGHSY, CDR2 FQNENV. This CDR3 has 13 residues. The CDR3 protein is CASSQQGDYGYTF. The CDR3 bases are TGTGCCAGCAGCCAACAGGGGGACTATGGCTACACCTTC.

This clone was counted only a few times. The chain is built from TRBV5-1 and TRBJ2-5; D remains ambiguous. CDR1 and CDR2 (germline): SGHRS, YFSETQ. There are 14 residues in the CDR3. V was pared by 1 base and J by 1 base, with 8 bases between. The CDR3 nucleotides read TGCGCCAGCAGCTTGATCCCCTCCCAAGAGACCCAGTACTTC. Protein product: CASSLIPSQETQYF.

This clone was seen more than once but under ten times. The genes are TRBV2 and TRBJ2-7, with a weak D call TRBD1 (6 bases). The CDR3 spans 13 residues. Germline-derived CDR1 and CDR2 are SNHLY and FYNNEI. V gave up 7 bases and J gave up 2 bases, with 12 bases separating them. This CDR3 is CASIPGDTYEQYF. The CDR3 DNA reads as TGTGCCAGCATCCCAGGGGACACCTACGAGCAGTACTTC.

This clone came up a few times. The CDR3 sequence: CASRLRGAPQETQYF. CDR3 nucleotide sequence: TGTGCCAGCAGACTGCGGGGGGCCCCGCAAGAGACCCAGTACTTC. The chain uses TRBV25-1 and TRBJ2-5; TRBD2 matches at 8 bases. This CDR3 contains 15 residues. Germline V CDR1 and CDR2: MGHDK, SYGVNS. V lost 6 bases and J lost 2; bases outside the gene matches: 8.